Following are 7 T cell receptor beta chains from one sample sequenced in a study of blood T cells in healthy people across ages (dated by TCRdb to the mid-2010s). Receptor amplification or capture employed 5' RACE. Sequenced on an Illumina HiSeq 2500. A second PCR of roughly 6 to 11 cycles was performed with a sample-barcoded 5' primer and a J-beta primer mix. TCRdb reran the public reads through fastp at Q25 and MiXCR, keeping productive beta chains. Each entry is one CDR3 protein sequence, shown with its most common DNA and genes. For this sample the table gives around 1.5 million distinct CDR3 sequences, of which around 42% were detected only once. The leading ten clones occupy around 8% of the sample. Input material: blood. These receptors came from a woman aged 18-35 years in good health.

The gene calls are TRBV7-2 and TRBJ1-2; 7 positions match TRBD1. Germline V CDR1 and CDR2: SGHTA, FQGNSA. The CDR3 has 15 residues. The V and J ends lost 4 bases and 3 bases, in that order; junction bases with no gene match: 8. CDR3: CASSSDRELDYGYTF. The CDR3 DNA sequence: TGTGCCAGCAGCTCCGACAGGGAACTAGACTATGGCTACACCTTC.

The chain has TRBV10-3 and TRBJ1-2; D is ambiguous. CDR3 length: 13 residues. Germline V gene sequence: CDR1 ENHRY, CDR2 SYGVKD. Trimming took off 10 bases at V and 2 bases at J, with 14 bases between the two ends. The CDR3 region has the DNA TGTGCCACCACCGGAGAAGGGAACTATGGCTACACCTTC. It specifies CATTGEGNYGYTF.

The rearrangement links TRBV9 to TRBJ2-5; D possibly matches TRBD1 or TRBD2 (6 bases each). CDR3 size: 15 residues. Germline CDR1 is SGDLS and CDR2 is YYNGEE. Trimming left V 0 bases short and J 5 bases short, with 14 bases between. DNA for the CDR3: TGTGCCAGCAGCGTAGAGGGGGGTGAAATGGAGACCCAGTACTTC. Amino acids: CASSVEGGEMETQYF. Full variable domain (rest looked up from reference TRBV9 and TRBJ2-5): DSGVTQTPKHLITATGQRVTLRCSPRSGDLSVYWYQQSLDQGLQFLIQYYNGEERAKGNILERFSAQQFPDLHSELNLSSLELGDSALYFCASSVEGGEMETQYFGPGTRLLVL.

V and J are TRBV7-9 and TRBJ2-6, with a possible D match to TRBD1 (5 bases). The V end lost 5 bases, the J end lost 0 bases, and 11 bases lay between the germline ends. Germline CDR1 SEHNR, CDR2 FQNEAQ (reference sequence). The CDR3 is 16 residues long. CDR3 region: CASSPQGASGANVLTF. CDR3 sequence (DNA): TGTGCCAGCAGCCCACAAGGGGCCTCTGGGGCCAACGTCCTGACTTTC.

This clonotype was observed a few times. J is TRBJ2-3 and V is TRBV7-9, with a tentative D call TRBD2 (5 bases). Looked up from germline, CDR1 is SEHNR and CDR2 is FQNEAQ (reference sequence). V was shortened by 5 bases and J by 6 bases, with 15 bases between the two germline ends. This CDR3 is 14 amino acids long. The CDR3 region has the DNA TGTGCCAGCAGCCGCTCTAGCTTATCCGATACGCAGTATTTT. Its translation: CASSRSSLSDTQYF.

This clonotype turned up a few times. The chain couples TRBV6-1 to TRBJ2-3; 12 nucleotides agree with TRBD2. The trim removed 7 bases at V and 5 bases at J, leaving 13 bases unmatched. Per the germline V gene, CDR1 is MNHNS and CDR2 is SASEGT. The CDR3 consists of 17 residues. CDR3 nucleotide sequence: TGTGCCAGCACCCAAAGTAGACTAGCGGGAGAAAAAGATACGCAGTATTTT. This gives the protein CASTQSRLAGEKDTQYF.

The chain has TRBV25-1 and TRBJ2-4; 7 bases map to TRBD1. There are 17 residues in the CDR3. The V segment lost 2 bases and the J segment 0 bases; nucleotides outside the gene matches: 7. The germline V gene encodes CDR1 MGHDK and CDR2 SYGVNS. CDR3 DNA sequence: TGTGCCAGCAGTGAAAGGGACAGTTCCATAGCCAAAAACATTCAGTACTTC. This codes for CASSERDSSIAKNIQYF.